Given below is one T cell receptor beta chain in context. V lost 3 bases and J 6 bases, leaving 11 bases between the germline ends. Germline values: CDR1 SGDLS, CDR2 YYNGEE. This CDR3 is built from 13 residues. The assay was immunoSEQ multiplex PCR, and TCRdb's table has in-frame clones only and misses some. The table records about 140,000 clones, less than 90% of them present only once. Researchers sorted participants into cohorts using their self-reported clinical history. The data are from a study of blood T cell repertoires in COVID-19. This chain links TRBV9 with TRBJ2-3; D is ambiguous. This clonotype was obtained from a middle-aged man with acute COVID-19. The sequencing input was PBMCs or T cells enriched from blood (not recorded which). CDR3 DNA: TGTGCCAGCAGCGACGGGTTTTTTGATACGCAGTATTTT. As protein: CASSDGFFDTQYF.